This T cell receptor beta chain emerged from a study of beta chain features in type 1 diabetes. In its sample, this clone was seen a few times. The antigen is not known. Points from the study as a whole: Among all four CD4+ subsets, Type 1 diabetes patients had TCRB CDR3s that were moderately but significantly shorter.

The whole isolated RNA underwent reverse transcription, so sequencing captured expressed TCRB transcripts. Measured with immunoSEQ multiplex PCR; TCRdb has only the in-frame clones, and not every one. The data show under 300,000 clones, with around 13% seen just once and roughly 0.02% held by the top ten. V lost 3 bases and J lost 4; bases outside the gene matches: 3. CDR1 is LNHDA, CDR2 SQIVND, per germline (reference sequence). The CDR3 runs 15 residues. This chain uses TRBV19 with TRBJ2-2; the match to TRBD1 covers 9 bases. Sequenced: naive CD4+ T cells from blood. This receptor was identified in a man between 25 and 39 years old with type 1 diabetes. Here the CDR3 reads CASSMGQGSTGELFF. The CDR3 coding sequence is TGTGCCAGTAGTATGGGACAGGGTTCCACCGGGGAGCTGTTTTTT.